A single sample is the source of the 12 T cell receptor beta chains below, sequenced in a study of T cell changes during pregnancy in multiple sclerosis. Clones were sequenced by immunoSEQ multiplex PCR, and TCRdb holds only the in-frame ones, with some missing. This sample yields around 100,000 clones, of which around 90% are seen a single time; about 1.5% belongs to the top ten. The sequences come from peripheral blood, collected in the third trimester of pregnancy. These receptors were obtained from a female donor with multiple sclerosis, enrolled in a pregnancy study.

This chain joins TRBV9 and TRBJ1-2, with a tentative D call TRBD1 (5 bases). This CDR3 contains 13 residues. The V and J ends lost 3 bases and 4 bases respectively, with 10 bases between them. Germline loops: CDR1 SGDLS, CDR2 YYNGEE. DNA for the CDR3: TGTGCCAGCAGCGGCCAGGGTATCTATGGCTACACCTTC. It is translated as CASSGQGIYGYTF.

This chain connects TRBV30 to TRBJ2-1; 11 bases match TRBD2. CDR1 is GTSNPN and CDR2 is SVGIG in the germline V gene (reference sequence). The CDR3 is 14 residues long. The J segment lost 7 bases and the V segment lost 2 bases, leaving 4 bases of the junction unmatched. CDR3 in DNA: TGTGCCTGGAGTATAGCGGGAGGGCCAAATGAGCAGTTCTTC. This sequence encodes CAWSIAGGPNEQFF.

The chain carries TRBV30 and TRBJ2-1, with D possibly being TRBD2 (7 bases). CDR1 and CDR2 (germline): GTSNPN, SVGIG (reference sequence). V dropped 0 bases and J dropped 2 bases, with 17 bases sitting between them. The CDR3 extends over 17 amino acids. DNA of the CDR3: TGTGCCTGGAGTGTACGCAGGGGAGGGGTCACCTACAATGAGCAGTTCTTC. Translation: CAWSVRRGGVTYNEQFF.

The J gene is TRBJ2-3, the V gene TRBV10-1, with 9 bases lining up with TRBD1. The germline gives CDR1 WNHNN, CDR2 SYGVQD (reference sequence). CDR3 length equals 17 residues. The V gene end was trimmed by 0 bases and the J gene end by 3 bases; junction bases not matched to a gene: 7. In nucleotides, the CDR3 is TGCGCCAGCAGTGAGTCGGACAGGGGCCTAGGAACAGATACGCAGTATTTT. Translating gives CASSESDRGLGTDTQYF.

V usage is TRBV4-1 and J usage is TRBJ1-1; no clear D. Per germline, CDR1 MGHRA and CDR2 YSYEKL. Trimming took 5 bases from V and 3 from J, leaving 16 bases between them. The CDR3 has 15 amino acids. Written as DNA, the CDR3 is TGCGCCAGCAGCGATTTACAGAGAAAAGACACTGAAGCTTTCTTT. It yields the protein CASSDLQRKDTEAFF.

The chain combines TRBV2 with TRBJ2-5; 9 bases match TRBD2. V gave up 2 bases and J gave up 1 base; unmatched junction bases: 5. This CDR3 has 16 amino acids. The germline CDR1 and CDR2 sequences are SNHLY and FYNNEI. The CDR3 is CASSEILAGAQETQYF. The CDR3 bases are TGTGCCAGCAGTGAAATACTAGCGGGCGCCCAAGAGACCCAGTACTTC.

The CDR3 sequence is CASTQLAKNIQYF. The CDR3 coding sequence is TGTGCCAGCACCCAATTAGCCAAAAACATTCAGTACTTC. The chain uses TRBV7-9 and TRBJ2-4; no reliable D call. The CDR3 length is 13 residues. V dropped 7 bases and J dropped 0 bases, with 7 bases sitting between them. Germline V lookup: CDR1 SEHNR, CDR2 FQNEAQ (reference sequence).

The chain links TRBV28 to TRBJ2-7; tentative D call: TRBD1 (7 bases). The germline gives CDR1 MDHEN, CDR2 SYDVKM. The CDR3 loop spans 15 amino acids. With 2 bases removed from V and 3 bases from J, the gap between germline ends came to 14 bases. The CDR3 coding sequence is TGTGCCAGCAGTTTAGGCGGGACAGACTTCTACGAGCAGTACTTC. This sequence encodes CASSLGGTDFYEQYF.

The CDR3 DNA reads TGTGCCAGTAGACCGAGGACAGGGACTAACTATGGCTACACCTTC. Residues: CASRPRTGTNYGYTF. V is TRBV19 and J is TRBJ1-2, with 8 bases lining up with TRBD1. The germline gives CDR1 LNHDA, CDR2 SQIVND (reference sequence). This CDR3 has 15 residues. V dropped 6 bases and J dropped 0; count of bases not matched to a gene: 6.

The chain is built from TRBV28 and TRBJ1-2, with D possibly being TRBD1 (5 bases). Trimming pared 7 bases from V and 0 bases from J, leaving 21 bases between. Germline CDR1 MDHEN, CDR2 SYDVKM. The CDR3 runs to 17 residues. CDR3 DNA: TGTGCCAGCATCCCGGCGGGGCTTCAACTAGCTAACTATGGCTACACCTTC. Translating gives CASIPAGLQLANYGYTF.

V gene TRBV5-4 combines with J gene TRBJ1-1; 9 bases are shared with TRBD1. The CDR3 runs 18 residues. The trim removed 6 bases at V and 4 bases at J, leaving 19 bases unmatched. Germline CDR1 and CDR2: SGHNT and YYREEE (reference sequence). The CDR3 loop is CASTPRDRVASLSTEAFF. CDR3 coding DNA: TGTGCCAGCACCCCGAGGGACAGGGTCGCCTCTCTAAGCACTGAAGCTTTCTTT.

The chain joins TRBV7-9 to TRBJ1-2; tentatively, D is TRBD1 (5 bases). V was shortened by 2 bases and J by 5 bases, with 12 bases between the two germline ends. The germline gives CDR1 SEHNR, CDR2 FQNEAQ (reference sequence). CDR3 length equals 14 residues. This CDR3 is CASSLPPRGYGYTF. CDR3 coding DNA: TGTGCCAGCAGCTTACCCCCAAGGGGATATGGCTACACCTTC.